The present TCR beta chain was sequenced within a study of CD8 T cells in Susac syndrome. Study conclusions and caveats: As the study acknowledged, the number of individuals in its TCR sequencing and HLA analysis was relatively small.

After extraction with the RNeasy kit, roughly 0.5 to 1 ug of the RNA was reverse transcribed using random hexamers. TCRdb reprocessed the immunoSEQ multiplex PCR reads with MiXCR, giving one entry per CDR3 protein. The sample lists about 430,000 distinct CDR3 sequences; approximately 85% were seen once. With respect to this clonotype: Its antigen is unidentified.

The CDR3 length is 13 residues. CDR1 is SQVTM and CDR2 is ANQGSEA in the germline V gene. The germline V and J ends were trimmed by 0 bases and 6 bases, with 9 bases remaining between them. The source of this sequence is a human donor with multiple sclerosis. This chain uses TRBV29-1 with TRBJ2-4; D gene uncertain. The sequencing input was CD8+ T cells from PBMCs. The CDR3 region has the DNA TGCAGCGTTGAAGATACAAACGCAAACATTCAGTACTTC. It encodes CSVEDTNANIQYF.